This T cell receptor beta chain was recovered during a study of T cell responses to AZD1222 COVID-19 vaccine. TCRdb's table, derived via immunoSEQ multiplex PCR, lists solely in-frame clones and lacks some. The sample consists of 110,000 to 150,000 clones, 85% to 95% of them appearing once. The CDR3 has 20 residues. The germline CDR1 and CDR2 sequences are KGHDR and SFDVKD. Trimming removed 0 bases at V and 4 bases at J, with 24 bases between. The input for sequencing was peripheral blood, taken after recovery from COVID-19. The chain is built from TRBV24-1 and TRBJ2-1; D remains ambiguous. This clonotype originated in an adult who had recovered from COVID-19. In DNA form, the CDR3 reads TGTGCCACCAGTGATTTGAGTGCTCCCTCGACACCTCAGTCTTACAATGAGCAGTTCTTC. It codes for CATSDLSAPSTPQSYNEQFF.